One sample yielded the 27 T cell receptor beta chains listed below, sequenced in a study of OX40 agonist ivuxolimab in advanced cancers. The protocol was immunoSEQ multiplex PCR, while the TCRdb copy is restricted to in-frame clones and leaves out a portion. The sample includes 70,000 or so clones, around 87% of them seen just once. The starting material was CD4+ or CD8+ T cells sorted from blood, obtained in a trial of the OX40 agonist ivuxolimab. The source of these receptors is an adult with an advanced solid tumor such as melanoma, head and neck, liver or kidney cancer.

This chain uses TRBV18 with TRBJ2-7, with 9 positions matching TRBD2. CDR1 is KGHSH, CDR2 LQKENI, per germline. This CDR3 contains 16 residues. V was clipped by 4 bases and J by 0 bases; unmatched bases: 7. CDR3 sequence (DNA): TGTGCCAGCTCACTTAGCGGGGGTCGAAGCTCCTACGAGCAGTACTTC. Its protein product is CASSLSGGRSSYEQYF.

This CDR3 reads CASSWGNNSPLHF. In DNA, the CDR3 is TGTGCCAGCAGCTGGGGAAATAATTCACCCCTCCACTTT. The J gene is TRBJ1-6, the V gene TRBV7-6; D unclear. This CDR3 has 13 residues. V gave up 4 bases and J gave up 5 bases, with 6 bases separating them. Germline V gives CDR1 SGHVS, CDR2 FNYEAQ.

The gene calls are TRBV6-5 and TRBJ2-5; possibly TRBD2 for D (7 bases). The germline V gene encodes CDR1 MNHEY and CDR2 SVGAGI. V was pared by 8 bases and J by 4 bases, with 20 bases between. The CDR3 has 15 residues. Written as DNA, the CDR3 is TGTGCCAGCGCAAGCGTGGGGGGGGCGAGAGAGACCCAGTACTTC. Translated: CASASVGGARETQYF.

The rearrangement links TRBV27 to TRBJ2-7; 9 nucleotides line up with TRBD1. With 8 bases clipped from V and 4 bases from J, the junction kept 12 bases outside the gene matches. Germline V lookup: CDR1 MNHEY, CDR2 SMNVEV (reference sequence). CDR3 length equals 15 residues. DNA of the CDR3: TGTGCCAGCTCCTCATCCGGGACAGGGATATACGAGCAGTACTTC. Protein: CASSSSGTGIYEQYF.

Comment on this clone: The sample has other DNA sequences that encode this CDR3 too. This chain uses TRBV7-9 with TRBJ2-5; D ambiguous. Between the trimmed V and J ends, which lost 4 bases and 1 base, there was a span of 4 bases. Germline V gives CDR1 SEHNR, CDR2 FQNEAQ (reference sequence). This CDR3 comprises 12 residues. This chain's CDR3 is CASSSLQETQYF. As DNA, the CDR3 is TGTGCCAGCAGCTCTCTCCAAGAGACCCAGTACTTC.

This chain uses TRBV29-1 with TRBJ2-5; 8 nucleotides agree with TRBD1. Germline CDR1 SQVTM, CDR2 ANQGSEA. Unmatched junction bases numbered 8, after V lost 6 bases and J lost 5 bases. The CDR3 spans 13 residues. CDR3 region: CSVTTGGRETQYF. The CDR3 DNA is TGCAGCGTGACAACAGGGGGGAGGGAGACCCAGTACTTC.

This chain connects TRBV5-1 to TRBJ2-4, with TRBD1 as a possible D gene (5 bases). The V gene's germline CDR1 is SGHRS and CDR2 YFSETQ. There are 16 residues in the CDR3. Trimming took off 0 bases at V and 5 bases at J, with 15 bases between the two ends. The CDR3 here is CASSLGGQGKENIQYF. The CDR3 coding sequence is TGCGCCAGCAGCTTGGGGGGCCAAGGGAAGGAAAACATTCAGTACTTC.

The V call is TRBV29-1, the J call TRBJ2-7, with D possibly being TRBD1 (6 bases). The length of the CDR3 is 12 residues. CDR1 and CDR2 (germline): SQVTM, ANQGSEA. Deletions cut 5 bases from V and 3 bases from J, with 11 bases between. Here the CDR3 DNA reads TGCAGCGTTCGGCAGGGGATCTACGAGCAGTACTTC. Its protein is CSVRQGIYEQYF.

The V and J genes are TRBV7-3 and TRBJ2-3; D is unclear. This CDR3 has 15 residues. Germline V gene data show CDR1 as SGHTA and CDR2 as FQGTGA. V was shortened by 5 bases and J by 2 bases, with 14 bases between the two germline ends. The CDR3 sequence is CASSPTVGYTDTQYF. The CDR3 nucleotides are TGTGCCAGCAGCCCGACGGTGGGCTACACAGATACGCAGTATTTT.

The chain carries TRBV18 and TRBJ2-1, with 11 bases lining up with TRBD2. From germline, CDR1 is KGHSH and CDR2 LQKENI. The CDR3 loop spans 16 amino acids. V lost 6 bases, J lost 1 base, and 5 bases stayed unmatched. The CDR3 bases are TGTGCCAGCTCGTTTAGCGGGGGGGTTTCCTACAATGAGCAGTTCTTC. It codes for CASSFSGGVSYNEQFF.

The chain has TRBV11-2 and TRBJ1-1; 12 bases map to TRBD1. The ends lost 5 bases at V and 0 bases at J; junction bases unmatched: 10. There are 18 residues in the CDR3. Germline V lookup: CDR1 SGHAT, CDR2 FQNNGV. The CDR3 coding sequence is TGTGCCAGCAGCCAAGGGACAGGGGGCATCGGTTTGAACACTGAAGCTTTCTTT. Its translation: CASSQGTGGIGLNTEAFF.

The chain combines TRBV30 with TRBJ2-3, with D unclear. The CDR3 is 13 residues long. CDR1 is GTSNPN and CDR2 is SVGIG in the germline V gene (reference sequence). V lost 4 bases and J 0 bases, leaving 8 bases between the germline ends. CDR3 bases: TGTGCCTGGATCCCGGCCAGCACAGATACGCAGTATTTT. Residues: CAWIPASTDTQYF. Drawing the rest from reference TRBV30 and TRBJ2-3, the complete variable domain is SQTIHQWPATLVQPVGSPLSLECTVEGTSNPNLYWYRQAAGRGLQLLFYSVGIGQISSEVPQNLSASRPQDRQFILSSKKLLLSDSGFYLCAWIPASTDTQYFGPGTRLTVL.

This clone was detected only once. This chain joins TRBV2 and TRBJ1-3; D is ambiguous. V was pared by 1 base and J by 5 bases, with 12 bases between. The CDR3 totals 15 residues. The germline CDR1 and CDR2 sequences are SNHLY and FYNNEI. The CDR3, as DNA: TGTGCCAGCAGTGAAGGACTCGCGCGCCGAAACACCATATATTTT. This translates into CASSEGLARRNTIYF.

The V gene is TRBV19, the J gene TRBJ2-5; TRBD2 matches 7 bases. J was trimmed by 5 bases and V by 5 bases; bases with no gene match: 8. Germline assignment: CDR1 LNHDA and CDR2 SQIVND (reference sequence). This CDR3 region has 14 residues. In DNA, the CDR3 is TGTGCCAGTAGTCGCACGGGGGGTGTGGAGACCCAGTACTTC. It codes for CASSRTGGVETQYF.

This chain links TRBV5-1 with TRBJ2-3, with D possibly matching TRBD2 (7 bases). Germline assignment: CDR1 SGHRS and CDR2 YFSETQ. V lost 0 bases to trimming and J lost 4 bases, with 12 bases between them. The CDR3 has 15 amino acids. The CDR3 DNA is TGCGCCAGCAGCTTGGGAGGGGGAGGGCCAGATACGCAGTATTTT. Amino acid sequence: CASSLGGGGPDTQYF.

The sample holds one count of this clone. The V call is TRBV6-1, the J call TRBJ2-7; 7 positions match TRBD2. With 0 bases clipped from V and 7 bases from J, the junction kept 6 bases outside the gene matches. The V gene's germline CDR1 is MNHNS and CDR2 SASEGT. CDR3 size: 14 residues. The CDR3 spells CASSEAGGRWEQYF. DNA of the CDR3: TGTGCCAGCAGTGAAGCGGGCGGGAGATGGGAGCAGTACTTC.

The CDR3 DNA reads TGTGCCAGCAGCCGACGCCTGACAGGGGGGTCTGAAGCTTTCTTT. Protein product: CASSRRLTGGSEAFF. The V call is TRBV28, the J call TRBJ1-1, with TRBD1 matching 9 bases. The germline gives CDR1 MDHEN, CDR2 SYDVKM. V lost 6 bases, J lost 6 bases, and 11 bases stayed unmatched. CDR3 length equals 15 residues.

A word on this clone: At one boundary the junction diverges from the germline segment, which might be a read error. V usage is TRBV5-4 and J usage is TRBJ2-1; 13 bases fit TRBD2. There are 15 residues in the CDR3. Germline V gene data show CDR1 as SGHNT and CDR2 as YYREEE (reference sequence). In DNA form, the CDR3 reads TGTGCCAGCAACTTGGGACTAGCGGGGTACAATGAGCAGTTCTTC. It is translated as CASNLGLAGYNEQFF.

The chain recombines TRBV29-1 with TRBJ1-2, with D unclear. V gave up 0 bases and J gave up 8 bases, with 13 bases separating them. Germline lookup yields CDR1 SQVTM and CDR2 ANQGSEA. This CDR3 is built from 13 residues. The CDR3 loop reads CSVEDRRRGGYTF. The CDR3 region has the DNA TGCAGCGTTGAAGATAGAAGACGCGGAGGCTACACCTTC.

The gene calls are TRBV6-1 and TRBJ2-2, with D uncertain. V was clipped by 8 bases and J by 12 bases, with 19 bases between them. CDR3 size: 13 residues. The germline V gene encodes CDR1 MNHNS and CDR2 SASEGT. CDR3 coding DNA: TGTGCCAGCTCCACCGTCTTGAATTGGAAGCTGTTTTTT. Translation: CASSTVLNWKLFF.

This chain's CDR3 is CAISESGTVTDTQYF. The CDR3 DNA follows: TGTGCCATCAGTGAGTCCGGGACAGTGACAGATACGCAGTATTTT. The chain combines TRBV10-3 with TRBJ2-3; 7 bases agree with TRBD1. Germline trimming cut 0 bases from V and 3 bases from J; bases unmatched to any gene: 3. The CDR3 contains 15 residues. Germline V gene sequence: CDR1 ENHRY, CDR2 SYGVKD.

In its sample, this clone was seen a few times. J is TRBJ2-2 and V is TRBV6-6, with D possibly being TRBD1 or TRBD2 (5 bases each). This CDR3 is built from 16 residues. Trimming left V 2 bases short and J 4 bases short, with 14 bases between. CDR1 is MNHNY, CDR2 SVGAGI, per germline (reference sequence). The CDR3 DNA is TGTGCCAGCAGTTACAAGGGGAGCATGGGCACCGGGGAGCTGTTTTTT. Translated, it gives CASSYKGSMGTGELFF.

J is TRBJ1-1 and V is TRBV5-6, with D tentatively TRBD1 (6 bases). The V gene's germline CDR1 is SGHDT and CDR2 YYEEEE. This CDR3 is built from 16 residues. Trimming pared 0 bases from V and 3 bases from J, leaving 15 bases between. The CDR3 is CASSLGDRSGYTEAFF. The CDR3 nucleotides read TGTGCCAGCAGCTTGGGCGACAGGTCGGGGTACACTGAAGCTTTCTTT.

The chain's CDR3 is CASSTGLYEQYF. CDR3 sequence (DNA): TGTGCCAGCAGCACCGGGCTCTACGAGCAGTACTTC. The chain couples TRBV11-2 to TRBJ2-7; D is unclear. Germline loops: CDR1 SGHAT, CDR2 FQNNGV. The CDR3 consists of 12 residues. Trimming left V 5 bases short and J 3 bases short, with 8 bases between.

The CDR3 sequence is CASSRGSYNEQFF. As DNA, the CDR3 is TGTGCCAGCAGCAGGGGCTCCTACAATGAGCAGTTCTTC. The chain employs TRBV7-3 and TRBJ2-1; TRBD1 is a possible D gene (5 bases). CDR1 is SGHTA and CDR2 is FQGTGA in the germline V gene. Trimming removed 5 bases at V and 0 bases at J, with 5 bases between. The CDR3 has 13 amino acids.

The gene calls are TRBV5-6 and TRBJ2-2, with D perhaps matching TRBD1 or TRBD2 (5 bases each). The CDR3 loop spans 16 amino acids. From germline, CDR1 is SGHDT and CDR2 YYEEEE. The V end lost 5 bases, the J end lost 5 bases, and 19 bases lay between the germline ends. CDR3 residues: CASRLTGRGTTGELFF. DNA for the CDR3: TGTGCCAGCAGATTAACAGGCCGGGGTACAACCGGGGAGCTGTTTTTT.

V gene TRBV6-5 combines with J gene TRBJ2-5, with D perhaps TRBD2 (6 bases). Germline V gene lookup returns CDR1 MNHEY and CDR2 SVGAGI. The V gene lost 6 bases and the J gene lost 5 bases, with 16 bases spanning the gap. The CDR3 length is 14 residues. This chain's CDR3 is CASRLSGGRETQYF. The CDR3 DNA sequence: TGTGCCAGCAGACTAAGCGGAGGGCGCGAGACCCAGTACTTC.